A single sample is the source of the 14 T cell receptor beta chains below, sequenced in a study of blood T cell repertoires in COVID-19. Here immunoSEQ multiplex PCR was the method, and the copy in TCRdb shows in-frame clones only, minus some. The profile shows around 92,000 clones, about 83% of them singletons. The sequencing input was peripheral blood. The source of these receptors is a woman of 80 years or more with acute or convalescent COVID-19.

This chain joins TRBV18 and TRBJ2-1; D remains ambiguous. The ends were cut back, 3 bases at V and 1 base at J, with 13 bases in the middle. Per the germline V gene, CDR1 is KGHSH and CDR2 is LQKENI. The CDR3 length is 16 residues. The CDR3: CASSPPTRSSYNEQFF. The CDR3 DNA reads TGTGCCAGCTCACCGCCGACACGTTCTTCCTACAATGAGCAGTTCTTC.

The rearrangement uses TRBV6-6 and TRBJ2-7, with D possibly TRBD2 on 5 matching bases. The CDR3 length is 14 residues. Germline V gives CDR1 MNHNY, CDR2 SVGAGI (reference sequence). Trimming left V 4 bases short and J 4 bases short, with 14 bases between. CDR3 nucleotides: TGTGCCAGCAGTTCGTGGGAGAAGGTATACGAGCAGTACTTC. This gives the protein CASSSWEKVYEQYF.

This clone was seen a single time. V is TRBV6-6 and J is TRBJ2-5; 13 bases align to TRBD2. CDR3 length: 15 amino acids. Losses at the gene ends were 7 bases for V and 4 bases for J; bases not matched to a gene: 6. The germline CDR1 and CDR2 sequences are MNHNY and SVGAGI (reference sequence). CDR3 in amino acids: CASTTSGRAVETQYF. The CDR3 DNA reads TGTGCCAGCACAACTAGCGGGAGGGCCGTAGAGACCCAGTACTTC.

This chain connects TRBV3-1 (or the pseudogene TRBV3-2) to TRBJ2-7; 9 positions agree with TRBD2. With V trimmed by 5 bases and J by 7 bases, 12 bases remained unmatched. The CDR3 length is 15 residues. Germline assignment: CDR1 LGHDT and CDR2 YNNKEL (reference sequence). CDR3 nucleotides: TGTGCCAGCAGCTCTACCCTAGCGGGAACGGGGGAGCAGTACTTC. Protein sequence: CASSSTLAGTGEQYF.

The chain carries TRBV18 and TRBJ2-4, with 7 bases identical to TRBD1. V gave up 5 bases and J gave up 2 bases; unmatched junction bases: 6. The CDR3 runs to 15 residues. Germline assignment: CDR1 KGHSH and CDR2 LQKENI. The CDR3 is CASSADRATKNIQYF. The DNA for the CDR3 is TGTGCCAGCTCAGCTGACAGGGCAACCAAAAACATTCAGTACTTC.

The chain is built from TRBV7-9 and TRBJ1-1; 9 positions agree with TRBD1. Trimming removed 6 bases from V and 4 bases from J; junction bases left unmatched: 6. Germline V gives CDR1 SEHNR, CDR2 FQNEAQ (reference sequence). This CDR3 has 14 residues. The CDR3 sequence: CASRRTGEGTEAFF. CDR3 coding DNA: TGTGCCAGCAGACGGACAGGGGAGGGCACTGAAGCTTTCTTT.

J is TRBJ2-7 and V is TRBV30, with a possible D match to TRBD1 (6 bases). This CDR3 has 14 amino acids. Germline V gene lookup returns CDR1 GTSNPN and CDR2 SVGIG (reference sequence). Trimming shortened V by 0 bases and J by 1 base, and 10 bases separated the two germline ends. The CDR3 DNA follows: TGTGCCTGGAGTGTTGGGACACCATCCTACGAGCAGTACTTC. It is translated as CAWSVGTPSYEQYF.

This clone was recorded a few times. The V gene is TRBV27, the J gene TRBJ2-7; 15 nucleotides agree with TRBD2. The CDR3 runs 21 residues. The germline CDR1 and CDR2 sequences are MNHEY and SMNVEV (reference sequence). The V gene end was trimmed by 6 bases and the J gene end by 2 bases; junction bases not matched to a gene: 20. The chain's CDR3 is CASRKIWGYGTSGRRPYEQYF. The CDR3, as DNA: TGTGCCAGCAGAAAAATATGGGGGTATGGGACTAGCGGGAGGCGACCCTACGAGCAGTACTTC.

This chain links TRBV7-3 with TRBJ2-1, with a possible D match to TRBD2 (6 bases). Germline V gene sequence: CDR1 SGHTA, CDR2 FQGTGA. CDR3 length: 16 residues. V was cut by 2 bases and J by 4 bases, with 15 bases left in between. CDR3 sequence reads: CASSLGGTSIYNEQFF. DNA for the CDR3: TGTGCCAGCAGCTTAGGCGGGACCTCAATATACAATGAGCAGTTCTTC.

The V call is TRBV7-2, the J call TRBJ2-3, with TRBD1 as a possible D gene (5 bases). The V gene's germline CDR1 is SGHTA and CDR2 FQGNSA. This CDR3 spans 15 amino acids. Trimming took 2 bases from V and 1 from J, leaving 10 bases between them. The CDR3, as DNA: TGTGCCAGCAGCTTACAGCAGGGTGGCACAGATACGCAGTATTTT. It translates to CASSLQQGGTDTQYF.

This clone was found once. The chain carries TRBV11-3 and TRBJ2-5, with D tentatively TRBD1 (7 bases). Germline V gives CDR1 SGHNT, CDR2 YENEEA. V was pared by 8 bases and J by 5 bases, with 15 bases between. CDR3 length: 13 amino acids. DNA for the CDR3: TGTGCCAGCGGTGGAGGGGGCGTTGAGACCCAGTACTTC. Translation: CASGGGGVETQYF.

The chain joins TRBV5-8 to TRBJ2-7; 8 bases agree with TRBD2. Per germline, CDR1 SGHTS and CDR2 YDEGEE. The V and J ends lost 6 bases and 4 bases, in that order; junction bases with no gene match: 18. The CDR3 is made up of 17 amino acids. The CDR3 is CASNPPGLGNGGYEQYF. The CDR3 DNA is TGTGCCAGCAACCCACCGGGACTAGGGAATGGGGGATACGAGCAGTACTTC.

The rearrangement uses TRBV5-1 and TRBJ1-1; D not certain. The V end lost 2 bases, the J end lost 6 bases, and 11 bases lay between the germline ends. Germline V gives CDR1 SGHRS, CDR2 YFSETQ. The CDR3 totals 13 residues. The CDR3 nucleotides are TGCGCCAGCAGCTTCGGAGGGAGCGCTGAAGCTTTCTTT. Its protein product is CASSFGGSAEAFF. The full variable domain, with the rest looked up from reference TRBV5-1 and TRBJ1-1, is KAGVTQTPRYLIKTRGQQVTLSCSPISGHRSVSWYQQTPGQGLQFLFEYFSETQRNKGNFPGRFSGRQFSNSRSEMNVSTLELGDSALYLCASSFGGSAEAFFGQGTRLTVV.

This chain connects TRBV18 to TRBJ2-1; 13 bases line up with TRBD2. V lost 4 bases to trimming and J lost 5 bases; unmatched junction nucleotides: 11. The CDR3 is 18 amino acids. Germline CDR1 and CDR2: KGHSH and LQKENI. In nucleotides, the CDR3 is TGTGCCAGCTCACTGGGCCGGCCGGGACTAGCGGGGAACAATGAGCAGTTCTTC. Its translation: CASSLGRPGLAGNNEQFF.